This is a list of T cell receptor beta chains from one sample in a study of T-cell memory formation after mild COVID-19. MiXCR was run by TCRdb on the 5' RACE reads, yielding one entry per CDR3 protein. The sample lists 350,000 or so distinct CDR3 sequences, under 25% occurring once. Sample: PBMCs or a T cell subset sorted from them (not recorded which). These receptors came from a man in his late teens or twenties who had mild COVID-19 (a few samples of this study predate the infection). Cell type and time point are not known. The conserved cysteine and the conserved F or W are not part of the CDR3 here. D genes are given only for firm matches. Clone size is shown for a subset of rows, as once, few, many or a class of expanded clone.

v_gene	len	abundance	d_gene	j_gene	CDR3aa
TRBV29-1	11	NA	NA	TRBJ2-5	SVEVLGLETQY
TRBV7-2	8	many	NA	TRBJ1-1	ASSSDGAF
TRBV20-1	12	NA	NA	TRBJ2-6	SARVGQGANVLT
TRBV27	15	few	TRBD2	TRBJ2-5	ASSMSGSGGGVETQY
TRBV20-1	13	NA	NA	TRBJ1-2	SVLNVGGAVYGYT
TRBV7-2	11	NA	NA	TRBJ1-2	ASSSTRNYGYT
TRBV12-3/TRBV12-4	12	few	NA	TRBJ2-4	ASSSSGHGNIQY
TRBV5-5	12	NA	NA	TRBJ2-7	ASSPGTGLYEQY
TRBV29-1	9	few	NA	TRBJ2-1	SVEPGREQF
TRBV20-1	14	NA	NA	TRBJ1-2	SASIPGGGENYGYT
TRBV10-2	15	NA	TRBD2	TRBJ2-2	ASSQASGLAGFGELF
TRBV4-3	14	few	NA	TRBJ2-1	ASSQEPQFGGPPQF
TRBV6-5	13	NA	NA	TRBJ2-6	ASSYSIAGANVLT
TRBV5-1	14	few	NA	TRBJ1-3	ASSLGPGADGNTIY
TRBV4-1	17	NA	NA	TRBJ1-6	ASSQDSTHWGAYNSPLH
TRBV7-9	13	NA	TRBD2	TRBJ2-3	ASSIPSGETDTQY
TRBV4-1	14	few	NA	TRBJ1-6	ASSQDRLRRNSPLH
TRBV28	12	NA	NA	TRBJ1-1	ASTMSGQITEAF
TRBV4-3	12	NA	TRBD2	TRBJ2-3	ASSSRGGSDTQY
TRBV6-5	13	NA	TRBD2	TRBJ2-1	ASSTGTKGYNEQF
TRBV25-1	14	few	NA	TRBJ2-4	ASRALGQEAKNIQY
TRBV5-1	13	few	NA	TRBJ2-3	ASSFGAGYTDTQY
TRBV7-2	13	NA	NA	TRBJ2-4	ASSFTSLIKNIQY
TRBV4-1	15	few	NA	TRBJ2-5	ASSRSGNSAWGETQY
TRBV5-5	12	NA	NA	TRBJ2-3	ASSTDINTDTQY
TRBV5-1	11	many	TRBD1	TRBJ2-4	ASSPGQGTNQY
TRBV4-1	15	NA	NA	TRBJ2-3	ASSQDPPGDASDTQY
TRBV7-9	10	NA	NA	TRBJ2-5	ASSLSLEAQY
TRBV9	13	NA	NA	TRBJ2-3	ASSVEVSNTDTQY
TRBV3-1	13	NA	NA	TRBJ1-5	ASSQGGLSNQPQH
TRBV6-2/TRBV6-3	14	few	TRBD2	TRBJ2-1	ASSYHGTRVIREQF
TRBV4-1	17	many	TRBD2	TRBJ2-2	ASSQVPGLAGSGTGELF
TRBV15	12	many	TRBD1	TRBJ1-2	ATSARQGLWGYT
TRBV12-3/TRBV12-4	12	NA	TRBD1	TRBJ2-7	ASSPDGTVYEQY
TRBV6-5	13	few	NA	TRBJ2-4	ASSYSRAAKNIQY
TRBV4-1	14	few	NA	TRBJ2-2	ASSQGLWGQTGELF
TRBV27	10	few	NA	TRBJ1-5	ASSTGYQPQH
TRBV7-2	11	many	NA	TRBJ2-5	ASSLAGMETQY
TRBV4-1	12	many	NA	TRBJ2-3	ASSQDSFTDTQY
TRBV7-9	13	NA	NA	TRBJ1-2	ASSLGEGTLGGYT
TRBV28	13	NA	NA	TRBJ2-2	ASSFVSANTGELF
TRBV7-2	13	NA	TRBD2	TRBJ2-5	ASSLSTSPQETQY